Described below is a single TCR beta chain sequence and its context. The data were obtained in a study of cytomegalovirus exposure and HLA in healthy donors. Vbeta (60) and Jbeta (13) primers were used in the PCR. Profiling relied on immunoSEQ multiplex PCR, and the TCRdb table lists in-frame clones only, not all of them. Listed are more than 90,000 clones; more than 3.5% falls within the top ten. Germline V gene data show CDR1 as SGHNT and CDR2 as YENEEA. Trimming shortened V by 10 bases and J by 16 bases, and 22 bases separated the two germline ends. The CDR3 loop spans 12 amino acids. The chain carries TRBV11-3 and TRBJ2-2; maybe TRBD2 (7 bases). This sequence originates from a man younger than 40 in good health and CMV-seronegative. Sequencing used PBMCs. The CDR3 loop is CATLGWGGIAFF. DNA for the CDR3: TGTGCCACCTTAGGCTGGGGGGGCATAGCGTTTTTT.